This T cell receptor beta chain was identified during a study of blood T cell repertoires in COVID-19. Study summary: Samples came from the United States, Italy and Spain, spanning acute and convalescent COVID-19. Sources were T cells, B-cell-depleted T cells, or PBMCs; the material itself was cDNA or gDNA.

This clone was found a few times. Original data processing: Scientists estimated how many nucleated cells there were by amplifying reference gene primers. The repertoire was sequenced with immunoSEQ multiplex PCR; TCRdb's copy has only in-frame clones and lacks some. The D gene and trimming were derived from the DNA, and the V and J assignments and clone size from that table. The sample carries some 70,000 clones, more than 60% recorded once. Sequencing was performed on peripheral blood. This TCR was recovered from a woman in her 50s with acute or convalescent COVID-19.

In nucleotides, the CDR3 is TGTGCCAGTAGTATGCGCGGCGGGAGGGACGCTGGGGCCAACGTCCTGACTTTC. Protein product: CASSMRGGRDAGANVLTF. The chain uses TRBV19 and TRBJ2-6; 9 bases fit TRBD2. Germline V gene data show CDR1 as LNHDA and CDR2 as SQIVND (reference sequence). CDR3 length equals 18 residues. V trimming: 3 bases; J trimming: 2 bases; junction bases outside the gene matches: 8.